These T cell receptor beta chains were read from a single sample in a study of CD8+ T cells in alopecia areata. The table came from immunoSEQ multiplex PCR; TCRdb's copy has only in-frame clones and leaves some out. Of 150,000 or so clones listed, approximately 65% were seen once; the top ten hold around 10%. The specimen was CD8+ T cells sorted from blood, collected at week 0. These receptors all stem from a human donor with alopecia areata. Both conserved end residues are part of each CDR3. A D gene is named only where the DNA matches it firmly. A row's size may be missing; if present it is once, few, many or a size class.

clone_size: few; v_call: TRBV25-1; d_call: .; j_call: TRBJ2-3; cdr3_aa: CASSGGWGGADTQYF; cdr3_nt: TGTGCCAGCAGCGGGGGATGGGGAGGAGCAGATACGCAGTATTTT
clone_size: .; v_call: TRBV27; d_call: TRBD1; j_call: TRBJ2-1; cdr3_aa: CASSLWDSSYNEQFF; cdr3_nt: TGTGCCAGCAGTTTATGGGACAGCTCCTACAATGAGCAGTTCTTC
clone_size: .; v_call: TRBV13; d_call: .; j_call: TRBJ2-7; cdr3_aa: CASSQPRTEGYEQYF; cdr3_nt: TGTGCCAGCAGCCAACCTCGGACAGAGGGATACGAGCAGTACTTC
clone_size: few; v_call: TRBV29-1; d_call: .; j_call: TRBJ2-7; cdr3_aa: CSVEVQGLQYF; cdr3_nt: TGCAGCGTTGAAGTTCAGGGGTTGCAGTACTTC
clone_size: .; v_call: TRBV28; d_call: TRBD1; j_call: TRBJ2-5; cdr3_aa: CASSSTRQGWAETQYF; cdr3_nt: TGTGCCAGCAGTTCTACTCGACAGGGATGGGCGGAGACCCAGTACTTC
clone_size: few; v_call: TRBV23-1; d_call: .; j_call: TRBJ1-1; cdr3_aa: CASTEETSTEAFF; cdr3_nt: TGCGCCAGCACTGAGGAAACTTCCACTGAAGCTTTCTTT
clone_size: once; v_call: TRBV29-1; d_call: TRBD1; j_call: TRBJ1-1; cdr3_aa: CSAVRGTGANEAFF; cdr3_nt: TGCAGCGCTGTCCGCGGGACAGGGGCCAATGAAGCTTTCTTT
clone_size: .; v_call: TRBV14; d_call: TRBD1; j_call: TRBJ2-3; cdr3_aa: CASSQDSWTGQTDTQYF; cdr3_nt: TGTGCCAGCAGCCAAGATTCCTGGACAGGTCAGACAGATACGCAGTATTTT
clone_size: .; v_call: TRBV29-1; d_call: .; j_call: TRBJ1-1; cdr3_aa: CSVPWGNTEAFF; cdr3_nt: TGCAGCGTTCCTTGGGGGAACACTGAAGCTTTCTTT
clone_size: .; v_call: TRBV5-6; d_call: .; j_call: TRBJ1-6; cdr3_aa: CASSLQLRGGGSPLHF; cdr3_nt: TGTGCCAGCAGCTTGCAACTCCGGGGTGGGGGTTCACCCCTCCACTTT
clone_size: few; v_call: TRBV29-1; d_call: .; j_call: TRBJ2-2; cdr3_aa: CSVAGQNTGELFF; cdr3_nt: TGCAGCGTTGCGGGACAGAACACCGGGGAGCTGTTTTTT
clone_size: .; v_call: TRBV13; d_call: TRBD2; j_call: TRBJ2-3; cdr3_aa: CASSSTSGGHTQYF; cdr3_nt: TGTGCCAGCAGCTCGACTAGCGGGGGACATACGCAGTATTTT
clone_size: .; v_call: TRBV27; d_call: TRBD2; j_call: TRBJ2-7; cdr3_aa: CASSTSNGGNSSYEQYF; cdr3_nt: TGTGCCAGCAGTACTAGTAACGGGGGGAACAGCTCCTACGAGCAGTACTTC
clone_size: .; v_call: TRBV7-9; d_call: TRBD1; j_call: TRBJ1-1; cdr3_aa: CASSPTAPGGSTEAFF; cdr3_nt: TGTGCCAGCAGCCCCACCGCACCAGGGGGTAGCACTGAAGCTTTCTTT
clone_size: .; v_call: TRBV2; d_call: .; j_call: TRBJ2-3; cdr3_aa: CASIGLSTQYF; cdr3_nt: TGTGCCAGCATCGGGTTGTCTACGCAGTATTTT
clone_size: .; v_call: TRBV7-9; d_call: TRBD2; j_call: TRBJ2-1; cdr3_aa: CASSLGGSYNEQFF; cdr3_nt: TGTGCCAGCAGCTTAGGCGGGAGCTACAATGAGCAGTTCTTC
clone_size: .; v_call: TRBV13; d_call: .; j_call: TRBJ2-7; cdr3_aa: CASSPTRGVEQYF; cdr3_nt: TGTGCCAGCAGCCCCACCAGGGGTGTCGAGCAGTACTTC
clone_size: .; v_call: TRBV29-1; d_call: TRBD1; j_call: TRBJ2-7; cdr3_aa: CSVEAKGQGYEQYF; cdr3_nt: TGCAGCGTTGAAGCCAAAGGACAGGGCTACGAGCAGTACTTC
clone_size: .; v_call: TRBV30; d_call: .; j_call: TRBJ1-6; cdr3_aa: CAPTGSPLHF; cdr3_nt: TGTGCCCCAACGGGTTCACCCCTCCACTTT
clone_size: .; v_call: TRBV7-3; d_call: .; j_call: TRBJ2-7; cdr3_aa: CASSLETGTPYEQYF; cdr3_nt: TGTGCCAGCAGCTTAGAGACAGGTACCCCCTACGAGCAGTACTTC
clone_size: once; v_call: TRBV7-2; d_call: .; j_call: TRBJ2-2; cdr3_aa: CASSTPEDGGLNTGELFF; cdr3_nt: TGTGCCAGCAGCACTCCGGAAGACGGGGGGCTAAACACCGGGGAGCTGTTTTTT
clone_size: .; v_call: TRBV25-1; d_call: .; j_call: TRBJ2-7; cdr3_aa: CASSGHVEQYF; cdr3_nt: TGTGCCAGCAGTGGCCACGTCGAGCAGTACTTC
clone_size: few; v_call: TRBV5-1; d_call: .; j_call: TRBJ1-2; cdr3_aa: CASSPSGNGYTF; cdr3_nt: TGCGCCAGCAGCCCTAGTGGGAATGGCTACACCTTC
clone_size: .; v_call: TRBV6-5; d_call: .; j_call: TRBJ1-1; cdr3_aa: CTSTRGLNTEAFF; cdr3_nt: TGTACTTCTACGCGCGGACTGAACACTGAAGCTTTCTTT
clone_size: few; v_call: TRBV29-1; d_call: .; j_call: TRBJ2-7; cdr3_aa: CSVRLSYEQYF; cdr3_nt: TGCAGCGTAAGACTATCCTACGAGCAGTACTTC
clone_size: .; v_call: TRBV7-9; d_call: TRBD1; j_call: TRBJ2-2; cdr3_aa: CASRRRQGTGELFF; cdr3_nt: TGTGCCAGCAGACGAAGACAGGGTACCGGGGAGCTGTTTTTT
clone_size: .; v_call: TRBV27; d_call: TRBD1; j_call: TRBJ1-2; cdr3_aa: CASSYGTGAGYTF; cdr3_nt: TGTGCCAGCAGTTACGGGACAGGGGCCGGCTACACCTTC
clone_size: .; v_call: TRBV5-1; d_call: TRBD1; j_call: TRBJ2-1; cdr3_aa: CASSPPPRTGSSYNEQFF; cdr3_nt: TGCGCCAGCAGCCCGCCACCAAGGACAGGGAGCTCCTACAATGAGCAGTTCTTC
clone_size: .; v_call: TRBV7-2; d_call: .; j_call: TRBJ2-7; cdr3_aa: CASSLGGVGEQYF; cdr3_nt: TGTGCCAGCAGCTTAGGTGGAGTTGGGGAGCAGTACTTC
clone_size: few; v_call: TRBV9; d_call: .; j_call: TRBJ1-2; cdr3_aa: CASSVNTF; cdr3_nt: TGTGCCAGCAGCGTGAACACCTTC